A selection of T cell receptor beta chains follows, all from one sample in a study of control samples from healthy donors and cancer patients. Produced via immunoSEQ multiplex PCR; TCRdb's table is partial and in-frame only. The sample contains roughly 130,000 clones, 90% of which appear only once. What was sequenced was blood. These receptors came from a man between 18 and 29 years old in good health. Each CDR3 is given without its conserved first and last residue. Part of the rows lack a size; the others show once, few, many or a class for expanded clones.

TRBV29-1,few,SVGHLNQPQH
TRBV5-4,.,ASSLGPGTDTQY
TRBV30,.,AWSAWDTENYGYT
TRBV6-6,.,ASSHRGLAGGGLHEQF
TRBV19,.,ASSPGTEQPQH
TRBV18,.,ASSLSEGGADTQY
TRBV19,.,ASSTNSGGIAADTQY
TRBV5-1,.,ASSWQTGATDTQY
TRBV29-1,.,SVVVMGVAKNIQY
TRBV11-2,.,ASSLRQAPYGYT
TRBV5-4,few,ASSLIRGGKDTDTQY
TRBV6-6,.,ASSPPGGYNEQF
TRBV19,.,ASSIYNEQF
TRBV4-1,.,ASSQDPGGVYEQY
TRBV28,once,ASSRAGQFYGYT
TRBV12-3/TRBV12-4,.,ASSLGGGIEQY
TRBV10-1,few,ASPGSFNGYT
TRBV11-2,.,ASSPLVGASGGPPEEQF
TRBV18,.,ASSPSQLAGGPGTDTQY
TRBV5-1,.,ASSLLLLMGTGELF
TRBV7-9,.,ASSQGRGLNQPQH
TRBV6-5,.,ASSMGERYGYT
TRBV5-6,.,ASSPRDGTRVETQY
TRBV5-6,.,ASSTGFEAF
TRBV25-1,.,ASSEEFSNHEQY
TRBV21-1,.,ASSNYRNQETQY
TRBV7-9,.,ASSSIAGGPETQY
TRBV6-2/TRBV6-3,.,ASSSPGLGENEQF
TRBV11-3,once,ASSLTGLKGQETQY
TRBV5-1,.,ASSLVGGLYNEQF
TRBV2,.,ASSARRASNTGELF
TRBV7-8,.,ASSSFPGQGAGDTQY
TRBV18,.,ASSSTTRFDGELF
TRBV7-9,.,ASSLGQNDRDQPQH
TRBV15,.,ATSRLAGDYNEQF
TRBV9,.,ASSEGQGYEQF
TRBV7-2,.,ASSLKGLFYNEQF
TRBV5-4,.,ASSLDGGGGTDTQY
TRBV25-1,.,ASSGDPSTEAF
TRBV3-1/TRBV3-2,.,ASSPRRGSGSYEQY
TRBV19,.,ASVKGERGSETQY
TRBV19,few,ASSIDRSRNQPQH